This T cell receptor beta chain originates from a study of cytomegalovirus exposure and HLA in healthy donors. V was cut by 5 bases and J by 0 bases, with 17 bases left in between. Germline assignment: CDR1 SGHTA and CDR2 FQGNSA. The CDR3 extends over 17 amino acids. The PCR made use of 60 Vbeta and 13 Jbeta primers. TCRdb's copy holds only in-frame clones and misses some; the assay was immunoSEQ multiplex PCR. This repertoire shows 150,000 to 200,000 clones, 65% to 85% found once; its top ten account for roughly 0.097%. Material for sequencing was PBMCs. The rearrangement uses TRBV7-2 and TRBJ1-5; tentatively, D is TRBD1 (5 bases). This receptor was taken from a boy between 2 and 15 years old in good health and CMV-seronegative. Here the CDR3 DNA reads TGTGCCAGCAGCGGCGGGGCTGACCTGTTTAGCAATCAGCCCCAGCATTTT. This translates into CASSGGADLFSNQPQHF.